This T cell receptor beta chain was recovered during a study of blood T cell repertoires in COVID-19. Turning to the study itself: COVID-19 samples from acute and convalescent phases originated in the United States, Italy and Spain. PBMCs, B-cell-depleted T cells, or T cells were the source of the cDNA or gDNA that made up the material.

The germline V gene encodes CDR1 SGHDT and CDR2 YYEEEE. V dropped 3 bases and J dropped 4; count of bases not matched to a gene: 14. The CDR3 sequence is 17 residues long. Under the authors' procedure: Amplification from reference gene primers served as the basis for estimated nucleated cell counts. TCRdb's copy holds only in-frame clones and misses some; the assay was immunoSEQ multiplex PCR. The DNA was the basis for D and trimming; V, J and clone size are from that table. The sample records about 80,000 clones, about four fifths being singletons. This clone occurred once. The V call is TRBV5-6, the J call TRBJ2-5; 8 bases are shared with TRBD2. The sequenced sample was peripheral blood. This TCR derives from a human donor in a cohort sampled during active COVID-19. Written as DNA, the CDR3 is TGTGCCAGCAGCTATGAGGGGAGTAGCGCGGGAGGAGAGACCCAGTACTTC. It is translated as CASSYEGSSAGGETQYF. Full variable domain (remainder filled in from reference TRBV5-6 and TRBJ2-5): DAGVTQSPTHLIKTRGQQVTLRCSPKSGHDTVSWYQQALGQGPQFIFQYYEEEERQRGNFPDRFSGHQFPNYSSELNVNALLLGDSALYLCASSYEGSSAGGETQYFGPGTRLLVL.